This TCR beta chain derives from a study of T cell changes during pregnancy in multiple sclerosis. A single count supports this clone. Germline CDR1 SGHDT, CDR2 YYEEEE. This CDR3 has 14 residues. Trimming cost V 4 bases and J 0 bases, with 11 bases left between them. Sequencing was performed with immunoSEQ multiplex PCR; in TCRdb, only in-frame clones are kept and a portion is missing. The sample lists about 67,000 clones; around 90% were seen once. V is TRBV5-6 and J is TRBJ2-7; tentatively, D is TRBD1 (6 bases). The source of this sequence is a female donor with multiple sclerosis, enrolled in a pregnancy study. Here the sequenced sample was peripheral blood, taken in the first trimester of pregnancy. In DNA form, the CDR3 reads TGTGCCAGCAGCCCAGGACAGATCTCCTACGAGCAGTACTTC. As protein: CASSPGQISYEQYF.